These 2 T cell receptor beta chains originate from one sample sequenced in a study of CD8+CD57+ T cells in acquired aplastic anemia. Investigators profiled TCR beta VDJ and CDR3 from genomic DNA template. TCRdb re-called the reads through MiXCR, storing one row per CDR3 protein. The table has around 210,000 distinct CDR3 sequences, approximately 65% seen once. Previously, flow cytometry had revealed CD8+CD57+ cell expansion in the patients chosen for sequencing. The sample comprised sorted CD4+, CD8+, or CD8+CD57+ T cells (not recorded which) from PBMCs. All receptors derive from a human donor with aplastic anemia.

The CDR3: CASNGGGSYEQYF. CDR3 sequence (DNA): TGTGCCAGCAACGGGGGGGGCTCCTACGAGCAGTACTTC. This chain joins TRBV7-9 and TRBJ2-7, with TRBD2 identical over 8 bases. This CDR3 region has 13 residues. The junction had 2 bases not matched to a gene; V was cut back by 7 bases and J by 0 bases. Germline V gene data show CDR1 as SEHNR and CDR2 as FQNEAQ (reference sequence).

This sequence joins TRBV19 and TRBJ1-6; 7 nucleotides agree with TRBD1. CDR1 is LNHDA, CDR2 SQIVND, per germline (reference sequence). This CDR3 comprises 16 residues. With V trimmed by 4 bases and J by 4 bases, 7 bases remained unmatched. CDR3: CASSSYRQGYNSPLHF. Here the CDR3 DNA reads TGTGCCAGTAGTAGCTACCGACAGGGTTATAATTCACCCCTCCACTTT.